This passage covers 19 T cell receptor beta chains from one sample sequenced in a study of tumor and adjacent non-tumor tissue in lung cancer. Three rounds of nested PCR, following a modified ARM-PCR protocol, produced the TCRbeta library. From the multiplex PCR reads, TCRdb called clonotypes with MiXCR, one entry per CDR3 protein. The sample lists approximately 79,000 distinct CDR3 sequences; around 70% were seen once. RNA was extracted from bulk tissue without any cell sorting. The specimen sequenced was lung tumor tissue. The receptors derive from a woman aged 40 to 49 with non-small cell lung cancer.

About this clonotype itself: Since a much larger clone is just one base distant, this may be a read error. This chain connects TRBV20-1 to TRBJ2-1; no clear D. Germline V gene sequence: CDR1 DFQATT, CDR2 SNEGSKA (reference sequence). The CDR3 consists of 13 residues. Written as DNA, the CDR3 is TGCAATGCTAATCCGATCTCCTACAATGAGCAGTTCTTC. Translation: CNANPISYNEQFF.

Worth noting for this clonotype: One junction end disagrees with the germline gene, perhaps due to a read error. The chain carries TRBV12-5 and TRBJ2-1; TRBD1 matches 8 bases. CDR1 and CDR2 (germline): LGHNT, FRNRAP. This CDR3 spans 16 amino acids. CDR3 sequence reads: CGSGFVNVQGADEQFF. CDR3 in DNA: TGTGGTAGTGGTTTTGTAAACGTCCAGGGGGCCGATGAGCAGTTCTTC.

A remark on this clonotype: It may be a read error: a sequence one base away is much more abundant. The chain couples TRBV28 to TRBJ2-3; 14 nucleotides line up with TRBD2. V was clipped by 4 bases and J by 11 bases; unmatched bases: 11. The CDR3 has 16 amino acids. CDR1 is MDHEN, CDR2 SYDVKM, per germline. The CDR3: CASSSKTSGGANMQYF. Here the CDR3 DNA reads TGTGCCAGCAGTTCCAAGACTAGCGGGGGGGCAAATATGCAGTATTTT. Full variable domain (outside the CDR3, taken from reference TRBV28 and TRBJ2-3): DVKVTQSSRYLVKRTGEKVFLECVQDMDHENMFWYRQDPGLGLRLIYFSYDVKMKEKGDIPEGYSVSREKKERFSLILESASTNQTSMYLCASSSKTSGGANMQYFGPGTRLTVL.

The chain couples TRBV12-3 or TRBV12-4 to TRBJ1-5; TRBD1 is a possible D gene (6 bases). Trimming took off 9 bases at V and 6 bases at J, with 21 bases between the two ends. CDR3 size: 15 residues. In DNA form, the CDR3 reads TGTGCCAGGAGCTTAGGTCGGGGGGCGATTCAGCCCCAGCATTTT. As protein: CARSLGRGAIQPQHF.

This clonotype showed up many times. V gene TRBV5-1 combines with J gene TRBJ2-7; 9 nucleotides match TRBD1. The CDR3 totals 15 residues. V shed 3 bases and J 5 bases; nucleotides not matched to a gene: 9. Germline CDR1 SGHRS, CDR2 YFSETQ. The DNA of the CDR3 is TGCGCCAGCAGCTCATCTCCAGGACAGGGGAACGAGCAGTACTTC. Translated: CASSSSPGQGNEQYF.

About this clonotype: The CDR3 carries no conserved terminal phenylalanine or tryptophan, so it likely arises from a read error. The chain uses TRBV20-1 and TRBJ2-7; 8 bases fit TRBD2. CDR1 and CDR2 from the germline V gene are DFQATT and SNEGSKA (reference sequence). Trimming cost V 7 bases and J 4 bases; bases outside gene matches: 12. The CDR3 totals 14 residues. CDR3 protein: CSGHPIAGRYEQYI. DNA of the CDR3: TGCAGTGGCCACCCTATAGCGGGACGATACGAGCAGTACATC.

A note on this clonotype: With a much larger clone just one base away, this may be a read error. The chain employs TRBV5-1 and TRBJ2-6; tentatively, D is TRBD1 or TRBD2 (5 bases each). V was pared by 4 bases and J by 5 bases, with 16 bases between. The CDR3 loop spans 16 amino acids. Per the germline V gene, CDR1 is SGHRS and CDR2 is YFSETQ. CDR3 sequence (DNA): TGCGCCAGCAGCAGCGAGGCCGGGGCCAGGGCCAACGTCCTGACTTTC. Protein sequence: CASSSEAGARANVLTF.

Here the CDR3 reads CDSSLRGIGRYF. The CDR3 DNA reads as TGTGACAGTAGCTTAAGAGGGATTGGGCGGTACTTC. The V and J genes are TRBV11-1 and TRBJ2-7, with D tentatively TRBD2 (5 bases). CDR1 and CDR2 from the germline V gene are SGHAT and FQDESV (reference sequence). The CDR3 is 12 residues long.

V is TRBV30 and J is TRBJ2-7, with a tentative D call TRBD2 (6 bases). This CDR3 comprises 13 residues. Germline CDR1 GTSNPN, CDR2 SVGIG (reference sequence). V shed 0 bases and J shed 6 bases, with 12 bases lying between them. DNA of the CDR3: TGTGCCTGGAGTGTAGTGCCCGGGGGCGAGCAGTACTTC. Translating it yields CAWSVVPGGEQYF.

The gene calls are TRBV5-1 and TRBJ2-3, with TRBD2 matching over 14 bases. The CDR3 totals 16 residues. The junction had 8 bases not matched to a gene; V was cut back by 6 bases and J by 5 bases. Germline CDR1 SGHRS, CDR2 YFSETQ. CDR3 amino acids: CASNFGTSGGLDTQYF. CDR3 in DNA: TGCGCCAGCAACTTTGGGACTAGCGGGGGCTTAGATACGCAGTATTTT.

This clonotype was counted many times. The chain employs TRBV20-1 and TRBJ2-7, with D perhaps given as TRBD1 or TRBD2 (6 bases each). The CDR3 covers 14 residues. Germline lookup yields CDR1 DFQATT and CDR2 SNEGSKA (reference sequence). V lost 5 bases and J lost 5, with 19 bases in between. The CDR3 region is CSAVVRRGSNEQYF. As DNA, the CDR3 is TGCAGTGCTGTGGTGCGGAGGGGGTCCAACGAGCAGTACTTC.

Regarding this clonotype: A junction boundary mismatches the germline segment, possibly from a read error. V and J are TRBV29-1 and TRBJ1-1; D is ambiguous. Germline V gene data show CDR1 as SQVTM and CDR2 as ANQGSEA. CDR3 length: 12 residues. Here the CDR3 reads CSVRVGFSEAFF. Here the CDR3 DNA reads TGCAGCGTTCGGGTAGGGTTCAGTGAAGCATTCTTT.

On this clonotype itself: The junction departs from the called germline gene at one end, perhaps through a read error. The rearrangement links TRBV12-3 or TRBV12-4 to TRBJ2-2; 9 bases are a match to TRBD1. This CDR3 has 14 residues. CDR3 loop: CASTGDRVTRELFF. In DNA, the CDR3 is TGTGCCAGCACCGGGGACAGGGTCACCCGGGAACTGTTTTTT.

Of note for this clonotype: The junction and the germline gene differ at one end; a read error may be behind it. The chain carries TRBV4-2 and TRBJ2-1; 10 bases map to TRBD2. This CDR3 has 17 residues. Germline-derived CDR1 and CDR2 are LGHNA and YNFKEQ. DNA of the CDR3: TGTGGTAGCAGCAAAAGGTCAGCGGGGGGGTCCTACAATGAGCAGTTCTTT. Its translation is CGSSKRSAGGSYNEQFF.

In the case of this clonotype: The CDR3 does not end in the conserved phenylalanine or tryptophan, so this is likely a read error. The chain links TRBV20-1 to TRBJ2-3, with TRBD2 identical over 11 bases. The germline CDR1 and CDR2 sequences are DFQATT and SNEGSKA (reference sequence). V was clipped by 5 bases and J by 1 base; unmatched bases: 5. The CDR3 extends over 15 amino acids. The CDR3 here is CSAYTSGGRTDTQYY. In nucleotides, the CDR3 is TGCAGTGCTTATACTAGCGGGGGCCGCACAGATACGCAGTATTAT.

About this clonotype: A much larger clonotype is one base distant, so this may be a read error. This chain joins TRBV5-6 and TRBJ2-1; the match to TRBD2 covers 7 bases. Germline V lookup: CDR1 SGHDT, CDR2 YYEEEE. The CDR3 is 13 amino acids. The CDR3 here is CVSSLWGGNEQFF. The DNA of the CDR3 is TGTGTCAGCAGCCTTTGGGGGGGCAATGAGCAGTTCTTC.

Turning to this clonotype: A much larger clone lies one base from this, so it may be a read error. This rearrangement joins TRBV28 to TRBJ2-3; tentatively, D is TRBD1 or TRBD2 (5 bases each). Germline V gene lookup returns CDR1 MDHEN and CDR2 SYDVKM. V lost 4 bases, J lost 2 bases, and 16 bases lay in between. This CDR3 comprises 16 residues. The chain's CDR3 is CASSYLPGRSTDTQYF. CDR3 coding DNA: TGTGCCAGCAGTTACCTGCCGGGACGATCCACAGATACGCAGTATTTT.

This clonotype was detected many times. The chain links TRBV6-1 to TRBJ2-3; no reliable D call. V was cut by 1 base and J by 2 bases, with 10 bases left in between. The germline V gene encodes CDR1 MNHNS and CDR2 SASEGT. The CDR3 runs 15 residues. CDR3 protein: CASSEDGSFTDTQYF. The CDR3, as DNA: TGTGCCAGCAGTGAAGATGGTAGCTTCACAGATACGCAGTATTTT.

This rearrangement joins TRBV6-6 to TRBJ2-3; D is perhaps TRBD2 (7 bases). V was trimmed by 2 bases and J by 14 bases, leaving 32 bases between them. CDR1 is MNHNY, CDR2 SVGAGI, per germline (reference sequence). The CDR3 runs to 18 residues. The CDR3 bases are TGTGCCAGCAGTTACAGGGGGGGAACCGCAGATAGCACAGATACACGGTATTTT. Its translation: CASSYRGGTADSTDTRYF.